Each of the 10 T cell receptor beta chains below was sequenced from the same sample in a study of cytomegalovirus exposure and HLA in healthy donors. Here immunoSEQ multiplex PCR was the method, and the copy in TCRdb shows in-frame clones only, minus some. This sample has approximately 54,000 clones, with roughly nine tenths found just once. Sequenced material: PBMCs. The receptors derive from a young woman in good health and CMV-seropositive.

The rearrangement joins TRBV4-1 to TRBJ1-2; D is possibly TRBD1 (5 bases). V was shortened by 1 base and J by 4 bases, with 13 bases between the two germline ends. CDR1 is MGHRA and CDR2 is YSYEKL in the germline V gene. The CDR3 covers 15 residues. The CDR3: CASSQVGGSGYGYTF. In DNA form, the CDR3 reads TGCGCCAGCAGCCAAGTCGGGGGATCGGGCTATGGCTACACCTTC.

This clone has just a few counts. The chain has TRBV2 and TRBJ1-5; D unresolved. The germline V gene encodes CDR1 SNHLY and CDR2 FYNNEI. CDR3 length: 14 residues. V shed 0 bases and J shed 1 base, with 4 bases lying between them. Written as DNA, the CDR3 is TGTGCCAGCAGTGAAGCCAGGAGCAATCAGCCCCAGCATTTT. It yields the protein CASSEARSNQPQHF.

The V call is TRBV7-6, the J call TRBJ2-2; D not certain. Per germline, CDR1 SGHVS and CDR2 FNYEAQ. Trimming stripped 1 base from V and 4 bases from J, with 10 bases between. The CDR3 sequence is 15 residues long. DNA of the CDR3: TGTGCCAGCAGCTTAGGGCAGGAAGGCACCGGGGAGCTGTTTTTT. Protein: CASSLGQEGTGELFF.

V gene TRBV10-2 combines with J gene TRBJ1-4; perhaps TRBD1 as D (5 bases). This CDR3 is built from 15 residues. The germline V gene encodes CDR1 WSHSY and CDR2 SAAADI. Trimming stripped 2 bases from V and 8 bases from J, with 15 bases between. CDR3 amino acids: CASSEPGEVWEKLFF. CDR3 in DNA: TGCGCCAGCAGTGAGCCGGGGGAGGTTTGGGAAAAACTGTTTTTT.

This chain connects TRBV2 to TRBJ2-1; 11 bases match TRBD2. Germline V lookup: CDR1 SNHLY, CDR2 FYNNEI. The CDR3 totals 14 residues. Trimming removed 7 bases from V and 4 bases from J; junction bases left unmatched: 3. The CDR3 DNA reads as TGTGCCAGCATGTGGACTAGCGGGTACAATGAGCAGTTCTTC. This sequence encodes CASMWTSGYNEQFF.

The chain has TRBV6-5 and TRBJ1-2; 11 positions agree with TRBD1. V was pared by 8 bases and J by 3 bases, with 2 bases of the junction left unmatched. CDR1 is MNHEY, CDR2 SVGAGI, per germline. The CDR3 is 13 amino acids. This CDR3 is CASGQGAYYGYTF. DNA of the CDR3: TGTGCCAGCGGACAGGGGGCATACTATGGCTACACCTTC.

The V call is TRBV7-2, the J call TRBJ1-6; D not resolved. The V gene's germline CDR1 is SGHTA and CDR2 FQGNSA. The length of the CDR3 is 13 residues. V dropped 8 bases and J dropped 7 bases, with 12 bases sitting between them. CDR3 bases: TGTGCCAGCCGCTCCCCGACAAATTCACCCCTCCACTTT. Its translation: CASRSPTNSPLHF.

The chain employs TRBV18 and TRBJ2-5; D is uncertain. The CDR3 has 12 amino acids. CDR1 is KGHSH and CDR2 is LQKENI in the germline V gene. Trimming left V 3 bases short and J 1 base short, with 3 bases between. In DNA, the CDR3 is TGTGCCAGCTCACCTATCCAAGAGACCCAGTACTTC. It translates to CASSPIQETQYF.

The sample holds a few counts of this clone. The chain joins TRBV30 to TRBJ1-1, with a tentative D call TRBD1 (5 bases). V lost 2 bases and J 5 bases, leaving 12 bases between the germline ends. CDR3 length equals 13 residues. CDR1 is GTSNPN, CDR2 SVGIG, per germline (reference sequence). CDR3 region: CAWSIGGGTEAFF. CDR3 nucleotide sequence: TGTGCCTGGAGTATCGGGGGGGGGACTGAAGCTTTCTTT.

This clone was seen a handful of times. The J gene is TRBJ2-5, the V gene TRBV19; 12 bases match TRBD1. Trimming removed 9 bases from V and 5 bases from J; junction bases left unmatched: 10. Per the germline V gene, CDR1 is LNHDA and CDR2 is SQIVND (reference sequence). This CDR3 has 15 residues. Here the CDR3 reads CASTLGQGAGETQYF. In DNA, the CDR3 is TGTGCCAGCACATTGGGACAGGGGGCCGGCGAGACCCAGTACTTC.